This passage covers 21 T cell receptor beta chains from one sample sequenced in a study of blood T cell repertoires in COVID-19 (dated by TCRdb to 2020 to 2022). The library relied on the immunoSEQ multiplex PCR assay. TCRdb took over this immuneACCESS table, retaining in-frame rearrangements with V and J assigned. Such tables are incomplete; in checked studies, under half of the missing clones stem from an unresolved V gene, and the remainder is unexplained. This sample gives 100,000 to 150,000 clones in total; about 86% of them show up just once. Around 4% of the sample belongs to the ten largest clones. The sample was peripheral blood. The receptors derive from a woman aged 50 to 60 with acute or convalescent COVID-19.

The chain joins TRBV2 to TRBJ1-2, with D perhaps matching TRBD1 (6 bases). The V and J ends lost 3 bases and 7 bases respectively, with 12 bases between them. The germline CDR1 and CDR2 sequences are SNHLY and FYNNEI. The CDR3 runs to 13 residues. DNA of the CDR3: TGTGCCAGCAGTGAGGGGGCAGAGACTGGCTACACCTTC. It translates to CASSEGAETGYTF.

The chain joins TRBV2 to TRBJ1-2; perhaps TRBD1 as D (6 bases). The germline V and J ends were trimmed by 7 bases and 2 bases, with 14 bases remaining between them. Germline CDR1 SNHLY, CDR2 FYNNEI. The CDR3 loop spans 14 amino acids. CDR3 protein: CASTLDSKNYGYTF. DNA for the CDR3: TGTGCCAGCACCCTGGACAGTAAAAACTATGGCTACACCTTC. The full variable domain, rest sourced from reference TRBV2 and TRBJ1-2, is EPEVTQTPSHQVTQMGQEVILRCVPISNHLYFYWYRQILGQKVEFLVSFYNNEISEKSEIFDDQFSVERPDGSNFTLKIRSTKLEDSAMYFCASTLDSKNYGYTFGSGTRLTVV.

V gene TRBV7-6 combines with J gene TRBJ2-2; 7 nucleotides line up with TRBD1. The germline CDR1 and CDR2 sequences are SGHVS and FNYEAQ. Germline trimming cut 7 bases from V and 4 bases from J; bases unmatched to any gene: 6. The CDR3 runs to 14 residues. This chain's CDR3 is CASNRGQSTGELFF. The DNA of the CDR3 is TGTGCCAGCAATAGGGGGCAAAGCACCGGGGAGCTGTTTTTT.

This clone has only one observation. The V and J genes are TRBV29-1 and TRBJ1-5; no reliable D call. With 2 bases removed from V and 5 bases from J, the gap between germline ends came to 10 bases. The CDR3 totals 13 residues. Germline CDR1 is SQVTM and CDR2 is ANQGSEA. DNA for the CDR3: TGCAGCGTTGAACTTTCGGGTGATCAGCCCCAGCATTTT. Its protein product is CSVELSGDQPQHF.

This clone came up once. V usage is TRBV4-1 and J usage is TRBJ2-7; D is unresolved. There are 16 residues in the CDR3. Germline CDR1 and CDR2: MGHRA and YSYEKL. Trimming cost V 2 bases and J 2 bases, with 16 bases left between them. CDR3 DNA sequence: TGCGCCAGCAGCCAAAACCCAACAGTAAATGCCTACGAGCAGTACTTC. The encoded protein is CASSQNPTVNAYEQYF.

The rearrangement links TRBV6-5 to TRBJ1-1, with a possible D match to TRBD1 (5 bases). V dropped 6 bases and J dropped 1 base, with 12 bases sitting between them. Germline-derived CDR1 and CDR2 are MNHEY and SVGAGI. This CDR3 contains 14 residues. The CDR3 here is CASRMDTANTEAFF. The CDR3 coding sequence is TGTGCCAGCAGGATGGACACGGCGAACACTGAAGCTTTCTTT.

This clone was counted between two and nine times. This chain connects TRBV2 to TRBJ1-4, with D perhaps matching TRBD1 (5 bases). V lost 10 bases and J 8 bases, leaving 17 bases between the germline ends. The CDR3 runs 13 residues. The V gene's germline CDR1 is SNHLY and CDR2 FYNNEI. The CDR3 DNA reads TGTGCCACCCAACAGGCGGTGTGGGAAAAACTGTTTTTT. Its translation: CATQQAVWEKLFF.

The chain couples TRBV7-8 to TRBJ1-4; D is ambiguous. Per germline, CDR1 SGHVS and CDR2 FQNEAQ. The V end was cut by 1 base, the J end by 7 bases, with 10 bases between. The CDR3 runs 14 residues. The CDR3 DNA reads TGTGCCAGCAGCTTAGACGGGTACCGTGAAAAACTGTTTTTT. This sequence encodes CASSLDGYREKLFF.

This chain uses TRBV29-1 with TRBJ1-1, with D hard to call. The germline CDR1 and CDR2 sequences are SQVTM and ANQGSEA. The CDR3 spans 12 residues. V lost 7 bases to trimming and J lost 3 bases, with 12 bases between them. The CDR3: CSAGGGDTEAFF. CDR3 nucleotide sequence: TGCAGCGCTGGAGGTGGGGACACTGAAGCTTTCTTT.

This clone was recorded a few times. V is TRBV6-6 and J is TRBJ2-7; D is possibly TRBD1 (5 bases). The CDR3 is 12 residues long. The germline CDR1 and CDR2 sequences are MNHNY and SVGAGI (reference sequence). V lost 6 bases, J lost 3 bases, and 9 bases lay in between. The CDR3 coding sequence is TGTGCCAGCAGACTCGACAGCTACGAGCAGTACTTC. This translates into CASRLDSYEQYF.

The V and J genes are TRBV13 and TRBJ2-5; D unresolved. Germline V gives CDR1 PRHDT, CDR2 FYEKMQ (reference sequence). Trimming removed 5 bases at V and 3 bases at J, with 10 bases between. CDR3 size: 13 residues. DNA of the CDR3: TGTGCCAGCAGCCCCACAGTAAAAGAGACCCAGTACTTC. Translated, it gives CASSPTVKETQYF. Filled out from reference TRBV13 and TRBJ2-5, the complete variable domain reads AAGVIQSPRHLIKEKRETATLKCYPIPRHDTVYWYQQGPGQDPQFLISFYEKMQSDKGSIPDRFSAQQFSDYHSELNMSSLELGDSALYFCASSPTVKETQYFGPGTRLLVL.

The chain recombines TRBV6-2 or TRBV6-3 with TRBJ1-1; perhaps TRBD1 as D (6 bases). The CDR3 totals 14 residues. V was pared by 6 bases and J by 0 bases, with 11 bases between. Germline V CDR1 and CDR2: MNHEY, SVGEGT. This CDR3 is CASSRGSVNTEAFF. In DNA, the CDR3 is TGTGCCAGCAGCAGGGGTTCGGTGAACACTGAAGCTTTCTTT.

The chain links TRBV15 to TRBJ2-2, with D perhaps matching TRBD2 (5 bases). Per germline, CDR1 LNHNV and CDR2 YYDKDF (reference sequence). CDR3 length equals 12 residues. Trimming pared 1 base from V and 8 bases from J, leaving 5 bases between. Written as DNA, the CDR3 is TGTGCCACCAGCAGAGGGAGGGGGGAGCTGTTTTTT. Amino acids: CATSRGRGELFF.

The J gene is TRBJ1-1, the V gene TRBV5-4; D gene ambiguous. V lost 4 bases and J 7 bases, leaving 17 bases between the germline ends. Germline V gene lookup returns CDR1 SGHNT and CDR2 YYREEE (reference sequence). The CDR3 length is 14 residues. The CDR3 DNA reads TGTGCCAGCAGCCAAGCTGGGTTGCGGGGTGAAGCTTTCTTT. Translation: CASSQAGLRGEAFF.

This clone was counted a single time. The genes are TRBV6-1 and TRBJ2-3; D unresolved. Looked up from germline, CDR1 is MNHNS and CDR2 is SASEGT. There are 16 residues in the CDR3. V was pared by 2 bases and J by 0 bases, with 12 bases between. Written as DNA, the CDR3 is TGTGCCAGCAGTGAACGGAGTTACCCTAGCACAGATACGCAGTATTTT. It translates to CASSERSYPSTDTQYF.

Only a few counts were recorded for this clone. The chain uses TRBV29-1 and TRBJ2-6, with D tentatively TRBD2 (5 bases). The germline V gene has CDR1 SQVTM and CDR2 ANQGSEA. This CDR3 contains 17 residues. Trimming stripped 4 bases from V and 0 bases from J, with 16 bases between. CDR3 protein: CSVGPEGALSGANVLTF. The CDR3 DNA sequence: TGCAGCGTTGGACCCGAGGGCGCCCTCTCTGGGGCCAACGTCCTGACTTTC.

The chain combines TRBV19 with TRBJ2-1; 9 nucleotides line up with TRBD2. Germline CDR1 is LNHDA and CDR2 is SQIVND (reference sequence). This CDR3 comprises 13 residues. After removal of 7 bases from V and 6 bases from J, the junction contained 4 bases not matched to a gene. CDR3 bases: TGTGCCAGTACCACACTAGCGGGCAATGAGCAGTTCTTC. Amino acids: CASTTLAGNEQFF.

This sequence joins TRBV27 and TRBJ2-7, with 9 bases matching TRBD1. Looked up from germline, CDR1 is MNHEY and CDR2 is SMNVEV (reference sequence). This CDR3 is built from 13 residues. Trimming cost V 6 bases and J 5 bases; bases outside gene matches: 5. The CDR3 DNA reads TGTGCCAGCAGACAGGGGGCGCTTAACGAGCAGTACTTC. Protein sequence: CASRQGALNEQYF.

The CDR3 DNA reads as TGTGCCAGCAGCTTGGGGGCTAGCGGGGTTAACACCGGGGAGCTGTTTTTT. It encodes CASSLGASGVNTGELFF. This rearrangement joins TRBV7-8 to TRBJ2-2; 9 nucleotides line up with TRBD2. The germline V gene has CDR1 SGHVS and CDR2 FQNEAQ. The CDR3 is 17 amino acids. Trimming removed 3 bases from V and 2 bases from J; junction bases left unmatched: 7.

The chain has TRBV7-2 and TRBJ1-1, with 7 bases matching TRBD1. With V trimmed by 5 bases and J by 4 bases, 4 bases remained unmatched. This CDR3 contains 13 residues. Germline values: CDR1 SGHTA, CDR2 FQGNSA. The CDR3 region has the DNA TGTGCCAGCAGCAGAAACAGGGGCACTGAAGCTTTCTTT. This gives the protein CASSRNRGTEAFF.

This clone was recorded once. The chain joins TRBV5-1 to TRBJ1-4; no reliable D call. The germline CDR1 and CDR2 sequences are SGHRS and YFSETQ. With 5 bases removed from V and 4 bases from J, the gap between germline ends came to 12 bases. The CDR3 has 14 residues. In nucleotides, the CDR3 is TGCGCCAGCAGTATGCGAGGGCGTAATGAAAAACTGTTTTTT. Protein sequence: CASSMRGRNEKLFF.